What follows is one T cell receptor (beta chain) and its context. Its specificity is unknown. The sample belongs to a study of T cell responses to AZD1222 COVID-19 vaccine. General study findings and limits: The donors showed a predominance of white British ancestry and of females, with possible underestimation of clonal diversity.

This table comes from immunoSEQ multiplex PCR, and its TCRdb copy is limited to in-frame clones, with some not included. The table records fewer than 200,000 clones, approximately 90% of them present only once. The material was peripheral blood, obtained 28 days after the second AZD1222 dose. The sequence derives from an adult who received the AZD1222 COVID-19 vaccine.

The CDR3 DNA sequence: TGCGCCAGCAGCCTGGGACAGGGGGTGGACGAGCAGTACTTC. This gives the protein CASSLGQGVDEQYF. This sequence joins TRBV10-1 and TRBJ2-7; 11 bases agree with TRBD1. Germline assignment: CDR1 WNHNN and CDR2 SYGVQD (reference sequence). V was clipped by 6 bases and J by 5 bases; unmatched bases: 6. The CDR3 covers 14 residues.